This T cell receptor (beta chain) was identified during a study of CD8 T cells in ankylosing spondylitis. TCRdb used MiXCR to reprocess the 5' RACE reads, holding one entry per CDR3 protein. The sample lists about 160,000 distinct CDR3 sequences, about 18% seen once, with around 7.6% in the top ten. This clonotype was counted many times. The CDR3 spans 14 residues. The J segment lost 6 bases and the V segment lost 6 bases, leaving 11 bases of the junction unmatched. Germline assignment: CDR1 MNHEY and CDR2 SMNVEV (reference sequence). V and J are TRBV27 and TRBJ2-7; 7 nucleotides line up with TRBD1. This TCR derives from a male donor with ankylosing spondylitis or in good health (not recorded which). What was sequenced was blood, either unsorted or a sorted T cell fraction (not recorded which). CDR3 sequence (DNA): TGTGCCAGCAGCCTACAGGGGATCAACGTCGAGCAGTACTTC. Protein product: CASSLQGINVEQYF.